These T cell receptor beta chains were read from a single sample in a study of identical twins. Each CDR3 protein gets one entry after TCRdb re-called the 5' RACE reads with MiXCR. The sample lists hundreds of thousands of distinct CDR3 sequences, approximately 7.3% occurring once. These same records also appear under a second study, on yellow fever vaccine responses in identical twins.

Sample: CD8+ T cells sorted from blood. These receptors were obtained from a woman younger than 35 in good health. Each CDR3 is given with its conserved first and last residue. The D gene is left open where the match is weak.

>TRBV12-3/TRBV12-4|-
CASSLGLRQPQHF
>TRBV3-1|TRBD2
CASSRILAGEETQYF
>TRBV2|-
CASRDYTETQYF
>TRBV9|-
CASSLTGGPDEKLFF
>TRBV27|-
CASSYERGGANVLTF
>TRBV4-1|-
CASSQDLAIEQFF
>TRBV4-2|-
CASSQDTTGGGETQYF
>TRBV5-1|-
CASSLTVTNTEAFF
>TRBV6-6|-
CASSYTDGGNQPQHF
>TRBV13|-
CASSFLAAYNEQFF
>TRBV3-1|-
CASSQGDDQVGGELFF
>TRBV25-1|-
CASSEAYNQETQYF
>TRBV20-1|-
CSAYRGEKLFF
>TRBV11-1|TRBD2
CASSPTSGGWLGQFF
>TRBV6-5|-
CASSYSGQDEQFF
>TRBV5-1|TRBD1
CASSSGTGSPDTQYF
>TRBV12-3/TRBV12-4|-
CASSPWEGGRNQPQHF
>TRBV5-1|-
CASSLAGDRNYGYTF
>TRBV12-3/TRBV12-4|-
CASSPLFNEQFF
>TRBV13|-
CASSLDSRAKNIQYF
>TRBV10-3|-
CAISESGTYEQYF
>TRBV29-1|TRBD1
CSVEEQGNEQFF
>TRBV10-3|-
CAINREPRNTEAFF
>TRBV28|TRBD1
CASSFGTGSLQETQYF
>TRBV7-3|-
CASSLTSSGYTDTQYF
>TRBV6-6|-
CASSYVSGAEAFF
>TRBV28|-
CASQRTLMNTEAFF
>TRBV7-8|-
CASSPRGATGELFF
>TRBV7-9|-
CASSLDFGGVNEKLFF
>TRBV7-8|TRBD1
CASSLVMDRYNQPQHF
>TRBV7-8|-
CASSQRGNGELFF
>TRBV20-1|-
CSCRDSSNNEQFF
>TRBV7-7|TRBD2
CASSPLGEGTGELFF
>TRBV3-1|-
CASSPEVGGKPGEQYF
>TRBV11-2|-
CASSPPLGGLNEKLFF
>TRBV11-2|-
CASSLDLGQNTEAFF
>TRBV5-1|TRBD1
CASSPPTGPTAGELFF
>TRBV10-3|TRBD2
CAISETSGGETHYF
>TRBV19|TRBD1
CASRDRGFNTGELFF
>TRBV7-6|TRBD1
CASVGQGQETQYF
>TRBV11-3|TRBD2
CASSHRLAGEYEQFF
>TRBV9|-
CASSVGRERGYTQYF
>TRBV12-3/TRBV12-4|TRBD2
CASSFRGRKYEQYF
>TRBV19|TRBD1
CASGPGGPQHF
>TRBV3-1|-
CASSQVTGQYEQFF
>TRBV7-9|-
CASSSDLDANYGYTF
>TRBV29-1|-
CSVEEGKVGEKLFF
>TRBV7-9|TRBD1
CASSTGQGGTDTQYF
>TRBV20-1|-
CSAGPEGDMYEQYF